This TCR beta chain was identified during a study of T cell clonotyping in hematopoietic cell transplantation. The time point was: recipient sample about 28 days before transplant, after cytoreduction. Germline V gene lookup returns CDR1 MDHEN and CDR2 SYDVKM. The ends were cut back, 3 bases at V and 6 bases at J, with 18 bases in the middle. The CDR3 runs to 16 residues. Produced via immunoSEQ multiplex PCR; TCRdb's table is partial and in-frame only. The sample holds over 45,000 clones; approximately 84% are singletons and the top ten take around 5.5%. The J gene is TRBJ2-1, the V gene TRBV28, with D perhaps TRBD2 (5 bases). This sample comprised peripheral blood mononuclear cells, obtained before stem cell transplant. The receptor's source is a man in his sixties with biphenotypic leukemia. Some clones in this sample may be carry-over from other donors' samples. CDR3: CASSFGGSQSTNEQFF. The CDR3 DNA is TGTGCCAGCAGTTTCGGAGGTTCCCAATCAACCAATGAGCAGTTCTTC.